One and the same sample provided the 21 T cell receptor beta chains below, sequenced in a study of blood T cell repertoires in COVID-19. The method was immunoSEQ multiplex PCR; TCRdb's version includes in-frame clones alone and lacks a portion of them. The repertoire includes approximately 97,000 clones, more than 85% of them detected once, and about 3.9% sits in the top ten. The sample was peripheral blood. Receptor source: a young man with acute or convalescent COVID-19.

The chain has TRBV29-1 and TRBJ1-2, with D possibly matching TRBD1 (5 bases). Germline V CDR1 and CDR2: SQVTM, ANQGSEA. The CDR3 covers 13 residues. The V and J ends lost 5 bases and 7 bases respectively, with 17 bases between them. The CDR3 region has the DNA TGCAGCGTTCACGGGCAGGGTCTTCTTGGCTACACCTTC. Translating gives CSVHGQGLLGYTF.

This sequence joins TRBV30 and TRBJ1-5; D not resolved. V dropped 2 bases and J dropped 7 bases, with 12 bases sitting between them. Germline V CDR1 and CDR2: GTSNPN, SVGIG (reference sequence). The length of the CDR3 is 13 residues. As DNA, the CDR3 is TGTGCCTGGAGTTTATTGTCTAGGCAGCCCCAGCATTTT. This translates into CAWSLLSRQPQHF.

This chain joins TRBV2 and TRBJ1-4; D perhaps matches TRBD1 (6 bases). The CDR3 sequence is 18 residues long. Germline V CDR1 and CDR2: SNHLY, FYNNEI. V was trimmed by 11 bases and J by 10 bases, leaving 35 bases between them. The CDR3 is CAPPRPGTFVISHLKLFF. Here the CDR3 DNA reads TGTGCCCCCCCCCGCCCGGGGACATTCGTAATTTCCCACTTAAAACTGTTTTTT.

V and J are TRBV28 and TRBJ1-2; 9 bases line up with TRBD1. V lost 6 bases, J lost 4 bases, and 12 bases stayed unmatched. Germline assignment: CDR1 MDHEN and CDR2 SYDVKM. The CDR3 is made up of 16 amino acids. CDR3 nucleotide sequence: TGTGCCAGCAGGCGGACAGGGGTGCCCCCCGGCTATGGCTACACCTTC. Residues: CASRRTGVPPGYGYTF.

The chain recombines TRBV24-1 with TRBJ1-4; weak D call: TRBD1 (6 bases). Trimming cost V 9 bases and J 4 bases, with 11 bases left between them. Germline values: CDR1 KGHDR, CDR2 SFDVKD. The CDR3 is 13 amino acids. The CDR3 coding sequence is TGTGCCACCCAGGACAGTTTTAATGAAAAACTGTTTTTT. Its protein is CATQDSFNEKLFF.

The rearrangement uses TRBV15 and TRBJ1-5; unclear D gene. The ends were cut back, 5 bases at V and 3 bases at J, with 14 bases in the middle. Looked up from germline, CDR1 is LNHNV and CDR2 is YYDKDF (reference sequence). The CDR3 spans 15 residues. The CDR3 coding sequence is TGTGCCACCAGCGCGGGCGGACGAAACAATCAGCCCCAGCATTTT. It translates to CATSAGGRNNQPQHF. Full variable domain (remainder filled in from reference TRBV15 and TRBJ1-5): DAMVIQNPRYQVTQFGKPVTLSCSQTLNHNVMYWYQQKSSQAPKLLFHYYDKDFNNEADTPDNFQSRRPNTSFCFLDIRSPGLGDTAMYLCATSAGGRNNQPQHFGDGTRLSIL.

V usage is TRBV4-1 and J usage is TRBJ1-4, with no clear D. Deletions cut 8 bases from V and 10 bases from J, with 17 bases between. CDR3 length equals 13 residues. Germline V gives CDR1 MGHRA, CDR2 YSYEKL. The CDR3 reads CASAPTLVGKLFF. CDR3 in DNA: TGCGCCAGCGCGCCCACCCTAGTGGGAAAACTGTTTTTT.

This clone has just a few counts. The gene calls are TRBV19 and TRBJ2-7; the match to TRBD2 covers 8 bases. The germline V gene has CDR1 LNHDA and CDR2 SQIVND (reference sequence). V shed 6 bases and J 4 bases; nucleotides not matched to a gene: 8. The CDR3 runs 14 residues. DNA of the CDR3: TGTGCCAGTAGCCGCCTAGCGGGTTCTTACGAGCAGTACTTC. It codes for CASSRLAGSYEQYF.

In this sample, this clone turned up a few times. This chain connects TRBV7-2 to TRBJ1-2; 12 bases map to TRBD1. In germline, CDR1 is SGHTA, CDR2 FQGNSA. The CDR3 covers 17 residues. V trimming: 5 bases; J trimming: 5 bases; junction bases outside the gene matches: 12. The CDR3 DNA follows: TGTGCCAGCAGCCGGAAAACCGGGACAGGGGGCGCGTATGGCTACACCTTC. The encoded protein is CASSRKTGTGGAYGYTF.

The gene calls are TRBV24-1 and TRBJ2-3, with 7 nucleotides matching TRBD1. J was trimmed by 1 base and V by 3 bases; bases with no gene match: 15. The length of the CDR3 is 19 residues. Germline V lookup: CDR1 KGHDR, CDR2 SFDVKD. CDR3 in amino acids: CATSDPTPTPGTGTDTQYF. DNA for the CDR3: TGTGCCACCAGTGATCCGACTCCTACACCCGGGACAGGCACAGATACGCAGTATTTT.

In its sample, this clone was seen once. V usage is TRBV7-2 and J usage is TRBJ1-1; D is possibly TRBD1 (5 bases). V lost 0 bases, J lost 11 bases, and 10 bases lay in between. Germline loops: CDR1 SGHTA, CDR2 FQGNSA. The CDR3 covers 12 residues. This CDR3 reads CASSLAQAGAFF. In DNA, the CDR3 is TGTGCCAGCAGCTTAGCACAGGCGGGGGCTTTCTTT.

This clone was observed a handful of times. The chain joins TRBV9 to TRBJ2-7; D is unresolved. This CDR3 has 16 residues. Trimming removed 3 bases from V and 2 bases from J, with 18 bases in between. CDR1 SGDLS and CDR2 YYNGEE come from the germline V gene. This CDR3 reads CASSARVGILTYEQYF. DNA for the CDR3: TGTGCCAGCAGCGCCCGGGTAGGCATACTTACCTACGAGCAGTACTTC.

This chain joins TRBV9 and TRBJ1-1, with 8 bases that match TRBD1. Losses at the gene ends were 3 bases for V and 7 bases for J; bases not matched to a gene: 8. The length of the CDR3 is 14 residues. Germline V gene data show CDR1 as SGDLS and CDR2 as YYNGEE. CDR3: CASSGQGTFVEAFF. The CDR3 DNA sequence: TGTGCCAGCAGCGGACAGGGGACTTTCGTTGAAGCTTTCTTT. Complete variable domain (other parts from reference TRBV9 and TRBJ1-1): DSGVTQTPKHLITATGQRVTLRCSPRSGDLSVYWYQQSLDQGLQFLIQYYNGEERAKGNILERFSAQQFPDLHSELNLSSLELGDSALYFCASSGQGTFVEAFFGQGTRLTVV.

About this clone itself: The sample contains more than one DNA sequence encoding this CDR3. The gene calls are TRBV9 and TRBJ1-1; D perhaps matches TRBD1 (5 bases). Trimming cost V 2 bases and J 3 bases, with 8 bases left between them. The germline CDR1 and CDR2 sequences are SGDLS and YYNGEE. There are 13 residues in the CDR3. CDR3 amino acids: CASSVGGDTEAFF. The CDR3 coding sequence is TGTGCCAGCAGCGTTGGGGGGGACACTGAAGCTTTCTTT.

DNA for the CDR3: TGTGCCTGGTGCGGCCAGTCCGATCAGCCCCAGCATTTT. It codes for CAWCGQSDQPQHF. J is TRBJ1-5 and V is TRBV30, with D uncertain. Germline CDR1 reads GTSNPN; CDR2 reads SVGIG (reference sequence). The CDR3 contains 13 residues. The V end was cut by 5 bases, the J end by 5 bases, with 13 bases between.

The rearrangement uses TRBV5-1 and TRBJ1-3; D ambiguous. Germline V gene lookup returns CDR1 SGHRS and CDR2 YFSETQ. This CDR3 is built from 16 residues. V lost 4 bases, J lost 2 bases, and 16 bases lay in between. This chain's CDR3 is CASSPTYSLAGNTIYF. Written as DNA, the CDR3 is TGCGCCAGCAGCCCGACATACTCCCTGGCTGGAAACACCATATATTTT.

This CDR3 reads CASSYHGQGNQPQHF. For the CDR3, the DNA is TGTGCCAGCAGTTACCACGGACAGGGCAATCAGCCCCAGCATTTT. The rearrangement joins TRBV6-5 to TRBJ1-5; 7 bases are shared with TRBD1. J was trimmed by 2 bases and V by 2 bases; bases with no gene match: 3. CDR3 length equals 15 residues. Germline loops: CDR1 MNHEY, CDR2 SVGAGI.

The rearrangement links TRBV2 to TRBJ2-4; 8 bases agree with TRBD1. CDR3 length equals 17 residues. CDR1 and CDR2 (germline): SNHLY, FYNNEI. J was trimmed by 0 bases and V by 6 bases; bases with no gene match: 10. The CDR3 region is CASRDRGYLEAKNIQYF. Here the CDR3 DNA reads TGTGCCAGCAGAGACAGGGGATACTTAGAAGCCAAAAACATTCAGTACTTC.

The V gene is TRBV5-1, the J gene TRBJ1-1; D gene ambiguous. Germline V lookup: CDR1 SGHRS, CDR2 YFSETQ. V gave up 0 bases and J gave up 0 bases, with 6 bases separating them. This CDR3 spans 14 amino acids. The CDR3 nucleotides are TGCGCCAGCAGCTTGGGGCACATGAACACTGAAGCTTTCTTT. Its protein product is CASSLGHMNTEAFF.

This chain uses TRBV4-2 with TRBJ2-7; TRBD2 aligns across 10 bases. The CDR3 has 15 residues. Germline assignment: CDR1 LGHNA and CDR2 YNFKEQ. J gave up 4 bases and V 0 bases, and 3 bases lay outside the gene matches. The CDR3 nucleotides read TGTGCCAGCAGCCAAGAGCTAGCGGGAGAGTACGAGCAGTACTTC. This encodes CASSQELAGEYEQYF.

The chain carries TRBV7-8 and TRBJ1-5, with 9 bases lining up with TRBD1. Germline loops: CDR1 SGHVS, CDR2 FQNEAQ. J gave up 7 bases and V 0 bases, and 7 bases lay outside the gene matches. The CDR3 is made up of 16 amino acids. CDR3 nucleotide sequence: TGTGCCAGCAGCTTAGCCGGGACAGGGCCTATACAGCCCCAGCATTTT. Its protein product is CASSLAGTGPIQPQHF. The variable domain in full, with the rest retrieved from reference TRBV7-8 and TRBJ1-5, is GAGVSQSPRYKVAKRGQDVALRCDPISGHVSLFWYQQALGQGPEFLTYFQNEAQLDKSGLPSDRFFAERPEGSVSTLKIQRTQQEDSAVYLCASSLAGTGPIQPQHFGDGTRLSIL.